Sequencing of this TCR beta chain was carried out in a study of T cell repertoires in cytomegalovirus infection. Across the whole study: Public TCR beta signatures provided an indication of both CMV infection and a matching HLA type. Overall study results and limits: Ex vivo responses were dominated by HLA-C-restricted CMV-specific TCR beta clonotypes.

TCRdb recomputed calls from the reads with MiXCR, one row per CDR3 protein. The sample yields 450,000 to 600,000 distinct CDR3 sequences, about 42% seen once. In regard to this clonotype: Its antigen is still unknown.

The receptor's source is a human donor in good health (CMV status not recorded). Some clones in this sample may be carry-over from other donors' samples. The source was cultured PBMCs, collected from culture after CMV antigen stimulation.

CDR3 protein: CASSPSPGAHRNQPQHF. CDR3 in DNA: TGTGCCAGCAGCCCTAGCCCAGGGGCGCATCGCAATCAGCCCCAGCATTTT. The chain has TRBV7-7 and TRBJ1-5; tentatively, D is TRBD1 (6 bases). CDR1 SSHAT and CDR2 FNYEAQ come from the germline V gene (reference sequence). V dropped 5 bases and J dropped 2 bases, with 19 bases sitting between them. This CDR3 has 17 residues.